The rows below give T cell receptor beta chains drawn from one sample of a study of blood T cell repertoires in COVID-19. Only in-frame clones appear in the TCRdb table, and some are missing; sequencing was by immunoSEQ multiplex PCR. The repertoire holds about 68,000 clones, 70% to 85% seen once, with approximately 9.2% in the top ten. The material sequenced was peripheral blood. The receptors derive from a woman in her forties or fifties with acute or convalescent COVID-19. The CDR3 runs from the conserved cysteine through the conserved F or W. The D gene is left open where the match is weak. Where a row states a size, it is once, few, many or the class of an expanded clone; other rows omit it.

TRBJ1-1,-,TRBV19,few,CASSIWEWDTEAFF,TGTGCCAGTAGTATATGGGAGTGGGACACTGAAGCTTTCTTT
TRBJ2-3,-,TRBV5-5,many,CASSFGTGTTDTQYF,TGTGCCAGCAGCTTTGGTACAGGGACCACAGATACGCAGTATTTT
TRBJ1-4,-,TRBV18,-,CASSPGSRGKLFF,TGTGCCAGCTCACCAGGTTCACGGGGAAAACTGTTTTTT
TRBJ2-5,-,TRBV4-1,-,CASSQGSTGDQETQYF,TGCGCCAGCAGCCAAGGGTCTACGGGGGACCAAGAGACCCAGTACTTC
TRBJ1-5,-,TRBV12-3/TRBV12-4,few,CASSFRNQPQHF,TGTGCCAGCAGCTTTCGCAATCAGCCCCAGCATTTT
TRBJ2-5,-,TRBV5-1,-,CASSLEGSGTQYF,TGCGCCAGCAGCTTGGAAGGCAGCGGGACCCAGTACTTC
TRBJ1-4,-,TRBV5-4,-,CASSLPGGGEKLFF,TGTGCCAGCAGCCTTCCCGGGGGTGGTGAAAAACTGTTTTTT
TRBJ2-7,-,TRBV2,-,CASTTAPLSEQYF,TGTGCCAGCACTACAGCCCCCCTGAGCGAGCAGTACTTC
TRBJ1-1,-,TRBV4-1,-,CASSQARVNTEAFF,TGCGCCAGCAGCCAAGCGAGGGTGAACACTGAAGCTTTCTTT
TRBJ2-1,TRBD2,TRBV4-1,-,CASSQDVVTSGHNEQFF,TGCGCCAGCAGCCAAGATGTTGTGACTAGCGGACACAATGAGCAGTTCTTC
TRBJ1-2,-,TRBV5-1,-,CASSLGLRPGNYGYTF,TGCGCCAGCAGCTTAGGTCTACGGCCGGGGAACTATGGCTACACCTTC
TRBJ2-1,-,TRBV5-1,many,CASSLGGQSSYNEQFF,TGCGCCAGCAGCTTGGGGGGACAAAGCTCCTACAATGAGCAGTTCTTC
TRBJ2-3,-,TRBV9,-,CASSAGLFTDTQYF,TGTGCCAGCAGCGCGGGACTCTTCACAGATACGCAGTATTTT
TRBJ2-3,TRBD2,TRBV19,-,CASSSRGGSTDTQYF,TGTGCCAGTAGTTCACGGGGGGGGAGCACAGATACGCAGTATTTT
TRBJ1-4,TRBD1,TRBV19,medium-sized,CASGNAGQGEKLFF,TGTGCCAGTGGAAACGCGGGACAGGGTGAAAAACTGTTTTTT
TRBJ2-3,TRBD2,TRBV4-2,few,CASSPRPTSGRGDTQYF,TGTGCCAGCAGCCCCCGACCGACTAGCGGGAGAGGAGATACGCAGTATTTT
TRBJ1-6,-,TRBV18,few,CASSPAGDDSPLHF,TGTGCCAGCTCACCAGCAGGGGATGATTCACCCCTCCACTTT
TRBJ1-1,TRBD1,TRBV7-2,-,CASSLRQGHTEAFF,TGTGCCAGCAGCCTGAGACAGGGACACACTGAAGCTTTCTTT
TRBJ2-5,TRBD2,TRBV24-1,once,CATSDSGTSGETQYF,TGTGCCACCAGTGATTCGGGGACTAGCGGGGAGACCCAGTACTTC
TRBJ2-5,TRBD2,TRBV4-3,-,CASSQGGLAGRETQYF,TGCGCCAGCAGCCAGGGGGGACTAGCGGGAAGAGAGACCCAGTACTTC
TRBJ2-1,-,TRBV7-6,-,CASSFGNEQFF,TGTGCCAGCAGCTTCGGGAATGAGCAGTTCTTC
TRBJ1-1,-,TRBV10-2,-,CASRGTPNTEAFF,TGCGCCAGCAGAGGGACACCGAACACTGAAGCTTTCTTT
TRBJ1-2,TRBD1,TRBV4-1,few,CASWGGQGADNYGYTF,TGCGCCAGCTGGGGGGGACAGGGGGCTGATAACTATGGCTACACCTTC
TRBJ1-1,-,TRBV7-2,-,CASSRSSGRNTEAFF,TGTGCCAGCAGCCGCTCGAGCGGTCGGAACACTGAAGCTTTCTTT
TRBJ2-3,TRBD2,TRBV27,-,CASILDGSVAGVYTQYF,TGTGCCAGCATATTGGATGGCTCGGTAGCGGGGGTATATACGCAGTATTTT
TRBJ2-5,TRBD1,TRBV5-1,-,CASSSTGGKETQYF,TGCGCCAGCAGCTCCACAGGGGGAAAGGAGACCCAGTACTTC
TRBJ2-5,-,TRBV4-3,few,CASSQGAGEEETQYF,TGCGCCAGCAGCCAAGGGGCAGGCGAAGAAGAGACCCAGTACTTC
TRBJ1-4,-,TRBV15,-,CATSFGQSLYEKLFF,TGTGCCACCAGCTTCGGACAGTCCCTATACGAAAAACTGTTTTTT
TRBJ1-2,-,TRBV14,-,CASSWTRLGGYTF,TGTGCCAGCAGCTGGACTCGTTTGGGTGGCTACACCTTC
TRBJ2-1,-,TRBV30,-,CALNNRGDSSYNEQFF,TGTGCCTTAAACAACCGCGGCGATAGCTCCTACAATGAGCAGTTCTTC
TRBJ1-2,TRBD1,TRBV6-1,-,CASSEVSARTGDYGYTF,TGTGCCAGCAGTGAAGTCTCCGCGAGGACAGGGGATTATGGCTACACCTTC